This T cell receptor beta chain was sequenced in a study of blood T cells in healthy people across ages. To note about this clonotype: Its antigen remains unknown.

Points from the study as a whole: Higher diversity and more naive CD4+ cells were features of long-lived donors, compared to aged donors.

Isolation recovered at least 6 million PBMCs from every sample. Using a J-beta primer mix together with a sample-barcoded 5' primer, a second PCR was run for about 7 to 12 cycles. Unique molecular identifiers of 12 random nucleotides labeled each cDNA. TCRdb recomputed calls from the 5' RACE reads with MiXCR, one row per CDR3 protein. The sample consists of about 1.4 million distinct CDR3 sequences, around 55% of them appearing once. The receptor was isolated from a man aged 18 to 30 in good health. The sequencing sample was made of blood.

The CDR3 here is CSVERGRDTQYF. In DNA form, the CDR3 reads TGCAGCGTTGAAAGGGGGAGAGATACGCAGTATTTT. The V gene is TRBV29-1, the J gene TRBJ2-3, with D tentatively TRBD1 (6 bases). Per the germline V gene, CDR1 is SQVTM and CDR2 is ANQGSEA. The CDR3 has 12 residues. Trimming cost V 2 bases and J 5 bases, with 8 bases left between them.